A single sample is the source of the 11 T cell receptor beta chains below, sequenced in a study of neoadjuvant anti-PD-1 for oral cavity cancer. Measured with immunoSEQ multiplex PCR; TCRdb has only the in-frame clones, and not every one. The table lists some 10,000 clones, approximately 61% of them singletons, with about 4.8% in the top ten. Time point noted: after neoadjuvant nivolumab, at surgical resection. The sample in question was PBMCs, obtained after nivolumab (anti-PD-1) treatment. The origin of the receptors is a person aged 40 to 85 with oral cavity squamous cell carcinoma.

The sample holds a few counts of this clone. This chain joins TRBV18 and TRBJ1-2, with TRBD1 matching 7 bases. CDR1 is KGHSH and CDR2 is LQKENI in the germline V gene. The length of the CDR3 is 14 residues. J gave up 4 bases and V 3 bases, and 5 bases lay outside the gene matches. The chain's CDR3 is CASSPQGDIYGYTF. For the CDR3, the DNA is TGTGCCAGCTCACCCCAGGGGGATATCTATGGCTACACCTTC.

This clone appeared a single time. The chain is built from TRBV11-2 and TRBJ1-5; no clear D gene. The germline V and J ends were trimmed by 1 base and 7 bases, with 5 bases remaining between them. CDR1 is SGHAT and CDR2 is FQNNGV in the germline V gene. The CDR3 extends over 12 amino acids. This CDR3 is CASSLVGQPQHF. The CDR3, as DNA: TGTGCCAGCAGCTTAGTTGGGCAGCCCCAGCATTTT. Together with reference TRBV11-2 and TRBJ1-5, the CDR3 gives the full variable domain: EAGVAQSPRYKIIEKRQSVAFWCNPISGHATLYWYQQILGQGPKLLIQFQNNGVVDDSQLPKDRFSAERLKGVDSTLKIQPAKLEDSAVYLCASSLVGQPQHFGDGTRLSIL.

The chain is built from TRBV6-6 and TRBJ2-7, with 12 positions matching TRBD1. This CDR3 spans 15 amino acids. Germline V CDR1 and CDR2: MNHNY, SVGAGI (reference sequence). After removal of 1 base from V and 5 bases from J, the junction contained 3 bases not matched to a gene. The CDR3 protein is CASSYWGTGGNEQYF. The CDR3 nucleotides are TGTGCCAGCAGTTACTGGGGGACAGGGGGCAACGAGCAGTACTTC.

The chain couples TRBV7-8 to TRBJ2-5; D is perhaps TRBD2 (6 bases). CDR3 length equals 15 residues. Trimming stripped 5 bases from V and 2 bases from J, with 15 bases between. Germline V gene data show CDR1 as SGHVS and CDR2 as FQNEAQ. The CDR3 loop is CASSPRRGSQETQYF. The CDR3 region has the DNA TGTGCCAGCAGCCCAAGGCGGGGATCACAAGAGACCCAGTACTTC.

The chain has TRBV4-1 and TRBJ2-1; TRBD2 aligns across 11 bases. The CDR3 has 13 residues. Trimming removed 8 bases from V and 6 bases from J; junction bases left unmatched: 3. Germline V gene data show CDR1 as MGHRA and CDR2 as YSYEKL. In DNA form, the CDR3 reads TGCGCCAGCGGGACTAGCGGCGGCAATGAGCAGTTCTTC. Translation gives CASGTSGGNEQFF.

The chain links TRBV7-6 to TRBJ2-7; 15 bases agree with TRBD2. This CDR3 comprises 16 residues. Germline CDR1 reads SGHVS; CDR2 reads FNYEAQ. The trim removed 7 bases at V and 1 base at J, leaving 5 bases unmatched. The CDR3 reads CASTGLAGGRSYEQYF. The CDR3 DNA reads TGTGCCAGCACTGGACTAGCGGGGGGGAGGTCCTACGAGCAGTACTTC. The complete variable domain, with remaining parts taken from reference TRBV7-6 and TRBJ2-7, reads GAGVSQSPRYKVTKRGQDVALRCDPISGHVSLYWYRQALGQGPEFLTYFNYEAQQDKSGLPNDRFSAERPEGSISTLTIQRTEQRDSAMYRCASTGLAGGRSYEQYFGPGTRLTVT.

The V call is TRBV15, the J call TRBJ1-3, with D possibly matching TRBD1 (6 bases). Germline V gene lookup returns CDR1 LNHNV and CDR2 YYDKDF (reference sequence). The CDR3 sequence is 15 residues long. The V and J ends lost 1 base and 8 bases respectively, with 15 bases between them. The CDR3: CATSRVQGFGHTIYF. As DNA, the CDR3 is TGTGCCACCAGCAGAGTACAGGGTTTCGGGCACACCATATATTTT.

V gene TRBV6-1 combines with J gene TRBJ2-2; 7 bases agree with TRBD2. This CDR3 region has 15 residues. Germline CDR1 and CDR2: MNHNS and SASEGT. J was trimmed by 8 bases and V by 7 bases; bases with no gene match: 13. In nucleotides, the CDR3 is TGTGCCAGCACCCGGGGGGAAGCGGGCGGAGGGGAGCTGTTTTTT. Protein product: CASTRGEAGGGELFF.

The V call is TRBV28, the J call TRBJ2-7; TRBD1 matches 9 bases. V shed 6 bases and J 5 bases; nucleotides not matched to a gene: 2. Germline CDR1 and CDR2: MDHEN and SYDVKM. The CDR3 spans 12 residues. DNA for the CDR3: TGTGCCAGCAGGGGACAGGGACACGAGCAGTACTTC. This encodes CASRGQGHEQYF.

The chain links TRBV7-8 to TRBJ1-5; D unclear. V was clipped by 1 base and J by 1 base, with 8 bases between them. The germline V gene encodes CDR1 SGHVS and CDR2 FQNEAQ. The CDR3 covers 15 residues. The CDR3 DNA follows: TGTGCCAGCAGCTTAGGCCCGGAGAGCAATCAGCCCCAGCATTTT. As protein: CASSLGPESNQPQHF.

The gene calls are TRBV19 and TRBJ1-4, with TRBD1 identical over 9 bases. The CDR3 runs 16 residues. The V gene end was trimmed by 4 bases and the J gene end by 8 bases; junction bases not matched to a gene: 11. The germline gives CDR1 LNHDA, CDR2 SQIVND (reference sequence). The CDR3 nucleotides read TGTGCCAGTAGTAAGGGACAGGGCTTCTCCAACGAAAAACTGTTTTTT. This encodes CASSKGQGFSNEKLFF. The entire variable domain, with the rest obtained from reference TRBV19 and TRBJ1-4, is as follows: DGGITQSPKYLFRKEGQNVTLSCEQNLNHDAMYWYRQDPGQGLRLIYYSQIVNDFQKGDIAEGYSVSREKKESFPLTVTSAQKNPTAFYLCASSKGQGFSNEKLFFGSGTQLSVL.